This T cell receptor (beta chain) was recorded in a study of T cells after yellow fever vaccination. Trimming removed 7 bases from V and 4 bases from J; junction bases left unmatched: 11. The CDR3 covers 16 residues. Germline V gives CDR1 ENHRY, CDR2 SYGVKD. A process of 5'RACE template switching, which added a universal primer site and UMIs, was used to make TCR cDNA. TCRdb recomputed calls from the 5' RACE reads with MiXCR, one row per CDR3 protein. Here the sample spans hundreds of thousands of distinct CDR3 sequences, around 3.9% being singletons. Sequences were derived from PBMCs, sampled on the day of the yellow fever booster vaccination. The receptor's source is a man aged 18 to 35 who received the YFV17D yellow fever vaccine. V usage is TRBV10-3 and J usage is TRBJ2-1; TRBD2 agrees at 9 bases. The CDR3 coding sequence is TGTGCCATCAACCTAACCGGGACTAGCCCTTACAATGAGCAGTTCTTC. This sequence encodes CAINLTGTSPYNEQFF.